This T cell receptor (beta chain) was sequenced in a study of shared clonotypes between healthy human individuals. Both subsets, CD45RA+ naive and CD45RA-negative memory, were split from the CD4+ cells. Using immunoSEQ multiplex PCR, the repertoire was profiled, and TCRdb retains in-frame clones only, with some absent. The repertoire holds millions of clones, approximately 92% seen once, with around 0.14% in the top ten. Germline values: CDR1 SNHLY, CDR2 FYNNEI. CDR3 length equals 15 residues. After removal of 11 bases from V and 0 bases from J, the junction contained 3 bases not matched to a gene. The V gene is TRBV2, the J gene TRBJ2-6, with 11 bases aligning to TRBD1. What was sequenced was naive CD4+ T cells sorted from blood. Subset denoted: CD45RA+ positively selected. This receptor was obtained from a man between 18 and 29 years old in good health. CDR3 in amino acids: CARGTGGSGANVLTF. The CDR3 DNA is TGTGCCCGAGGGACAGGGGGCTCTGGGGCCAACGTCCTGACTTTC.